Sequencing of this T cell receptor beta chain was carried out in a study of human T cells and chemical hapten exposure. Turning to the study itself: There were weekly diphenylcyclopropenone doses to the scalp for patients throughout the approximately 24-week study. Patients, chiefly female, had alopecia areata, totalis or universalis. Study-level findings and limits: TCRs exceeding a frequency of 1 in 1000 stayed unchanged under DPC sensitization.

CDR1 is MDHEN, CDR2 SYDVKM, per germline. V was pared by 2 bases and J by 3 bases, with 14 bases between. The CDR3 loop spans 15 amino acids. Time point described: pre-sensitization, week 0. Treatment denoted: therapeutic diphenylcyclopropenone sensitization with weekly scalp DPC. This clonotype was found many times. Its matching antigen is unknown. Individual cDNA molecules had unique molecular identifiers attached to them by the library. MiXCR was run by TCRdb on the RACE reads, yielding one entry per CDR3 protein. The table shows roughly 380,000 distinct CDR3 sequences, with 5.1% occurring only once.

The specimen was whole blood, collected in connection with sensitization to the hapten diphenylcyclopropenone (DPC). The chain couples TRBV28 to TRBJ2-7; D is possibly TRBD1 (6 bases). The receptor was isolated from a woman in her forties or fifties with alopecia areata. Some clones in this sample may be carry-over from other donors' samples. The CDR3 is CASSLGGTQYYEQYF. The CDR3 DNA reads as TGTGCCAGCAGTTTAGGTGGGACACAGTACTACGAGCAGTACTTC.